This T cell receptor beta chain was sequenced during a study of early T cells in non-severe SARS-CoV-2 infection. Study results and caveats: Private and CD4 specificities were missed by VDJdb matching, which favored anti-spike CD8 responses.

In regard to this clonotype: Its antigen remains unknown.

Per the germline V gene, CDR1 is SGHTA and CDR2 is FQGNSA. V was trimmed by 3 bases and J by 2 bases, leaving 14 bases between them. The CDR3 loop spans 15 amino acids. TCRdb independently ran MiXCR on the 5' RACE reads; one entry per CDR3 protein. Seen here are tens of thousands of distinct CDR3 sequences, roughly a tenth observed once, and the top ten hold roughly 5.7%. The clonotype was recovered from an adult who was a healthcare worker with PCR-confirmed SARS-CoV-2 infection or an uninfected control (not recorded which). The chain carries TRBV7-2 and TRBJ2-7; the D gene is possibly TRBD1 (5 bases). The input for sequencing was whole blood, taken at baseline. The CDR3 sequence: CASSFSTVYAYEQYF. CDR3 in DNA: TGTGCCAGCAGCTTTTCGACAGTTTATGCCTACGAGCAGTACTTC.